This T cell receptor (beta chain) was captured in a study of tumor-infiltrating lymphocytes in primary liver carcinoma. Overall study results and limits: Found in all five tumor regions were only about 8-25% of top clones.

From roughly 18-30 mg of unsorted bulk tissue, DNA and RNA were co-extracted together. cDNA specific to TCR beta was made from 500 ng of total RNA, with a constant-region primer employed for priming. It was through three nested multiplex PCR rounds of slightly modified ARM-PCR that TCR beta libraries arose. Rounds one and two of PCR, each of roughly 10 cycles, were primed with TRBV1-TRBV30 forward primers and a C-beta reverse primer. TCRdb reanalysed the multiplex PCR reads using MiXCR and keeps one entry per CDR3 protein. Among 95,000 to 150,000 distinct CDR3 sequences listed, 64% were seen once. CDR3 length equals 11 residues. Germline lookup yields CDR1 SQVTM and CDR2 ANQGSEA. As regards this clonotype: Its antigen is unknown. At one end the junction does not follow the germline gene, possibly because of a read error.

The specimen was liver tumor tissue from sampling region 3. Subset indicated: tumor region T3, left-lateral pole. This TCR was sampled from a woman aged 60-75 years with primary liver carcinoma and hepatitis B virus infection. The V call is TRBV29-1, the J call TRBJ1-1; D is undetermined. CDR3 residues: CSACTTTEPFF. For the CDR3, the DNA is TGCAGCGCTTGCACGACCACTGAACCTTTCTTT.